This T cell receptor (beta chain) stems from a study of blood T cell repertoires in COVID-19. About the research overall: Sample material is recorded as cDNA or gDNA derived from T cells, B-cell-depleted T cells, or PBMCs.

The CDR3 is 14 amino acids. Trimming took off 8 bases at V and 6 bases at J, with 14 bases between the two ends. Germline V gene data show CDR1 as SGHVS and CDR2 as FQNEAQ. In this sample, this clone turned up a few times. Measured with immunoSEQ multiplex PCR; TCRdb has only the in-frame clones, and not every one. The profile covers about 190,000 clones, with roughly 80% appearing a single time and around 21% taken by the ten largest. The chain employs TRBV7-8 and TRBJ1-6; the D gene is possibly TRBD1 (6 bases). Sequenced material: peripheral blood. This receptor was taken from a human donor in a cohort sampled during active COVID-19. Here the CDR3 reads CASAPGGPNSPLHF. CDR3 sequence (DNA): TGTGCCAGCGCCCCCGGGGGGCCTAATTCACCCCTCCACTTT.